The 12 T cell receptor beta chains below were found in one sample sequenced in a study of blood T cells in healthy people across ages. Alongside a J-beta primer mix, a sample-barcoded 5' primer served in a second PCR lasting about 7 to 11 cycles. One entry per CDR3 protein results from TCRdb running MiXCR on the 5' RACE reads. Among 890,000 or so distinct CDR3 sequences listed, 55% to 65% were seen once. The sample taken for sequencing was blood. The receptor source for this set is a man aged 30-40 years in good health.

The V call is TRBV5-1, the J call TRBJ1-1; D might be TRBD1 (5 bases). The CDR3 is 14 residues long. V lost 2 bases, J lost 3 bases, and 11 bases lay in between. Germline CDR1 and CDR2: SGHRS and YFSETQ. The CDR3, as DNA: TGCGCCAGCAGCTTCCAGGACACCTACACTGAAGCTTTCTTT. It is translated as CASSFQDTYTEAFF.

Only a few counts were recorded for this clonotype. The gene calls are TRBV7-8 and TRBJ2-1; D is perhaps TRBD1 or TRBD2 (7 bases each). CDR3 size: 14 residues. With 0 bases removed from V and 8 bases from J, the gap between germline ends came to 11 bases. Germline CDR1 reads SGHVS; CDR2 reads FQNEAQ. CDR3 nucleotides: TGTGCCAGCAGCTTAGCTGCAGGGGGGGATGAGCAGTTCTTC. It specifies CASSLAAGGDEQFF.

In this sample, this clonotype turned up a few times. Compared with germline, one end of the junction differs, possibly owing to a read error. CDR3 nucleotides: TGTGCCAGCAGTGACTCGAGGCTGTATGGCTACACCTTC. Its translation is CASSDSRLYGYTF. The chain carries TRBV6-5 and TRBJ1-2; no reliable D call. The CDR3 spans 13 residues. Germline assignment: CDR1 MNHEY and CDR2 SVGAGI.

Worth noting for this clonotype: One base away lies a much larger clone, so this may be a sequencing read error. V usage is TRBV9 and J usage is TRBJ2-4, with D perhaps matching TRBD1 (5 bases). Near its end, the DNA agrees better with TRBJ2-7, so the J call may be wrong. Per the germline V gene, CDR1 is SGDLS and CDR2 is YYNGEE. CDR3 size: 12 residues. CDR3 residues: CASSDQGFEQYF. The CDR3 bases are TGTGCCAGCAGCGACCAGGGATTCGAGCAGTACTTC.

The rearrangement links TRBV10-3 to TRBJ2-4; TRBD1 matches 8 bases. The V segment lost 4 bases and the J segment 13 bases; nucleotides outside the gene matches: 9. The CDR3 is made up of 13 amino acids. The germline V gene encodes CDR1 ENHRY and CDR2 SYGVKD. CDR3 region: CAISGTGFHEQYF. Here the CDR3 DNA reads TGTGCCATCAGTGGGACAGGGTTTCATGAGCAGTACTTC.

The V and J genes are TRBV5-1 and TRBJ2-3; perhaps TRBD2 as D (5 bases). Germline V gene sequence: CDR1 SGHRS, CDR2 YFSETQ. CDR3 length: 15 residues. V was cut by 5 bases and J by 1 base, with 14 bases left in between. The CDR3 reads CASRRSGMGTDTQYF. In nucleotides, the CDR3 is TGCGCCAGCAGGAGGTCGGGGATGGGCACAGATACGCAGTATTTT.

CDR3 amino acids: CASTYQGTGHTF. The CDR3 DNA follows: TGTGCCAGCACCTACCAGGGTACAGGCCACACCTTC. V is TRBV3-1 and J is TRBJ1-2; TRBD1 is a possible D gene (5 bases). Per germline, CDR1 LGHDT and CDR2 YNNKEL (reference sequence). The CDR3 is made up of 12 amino acids. Deletions cut 7 bases from V and 12 bases from J, with 18 bases between. Full variable domain (outside the CDR3, taken from reference TRBV3-1 and TRBJ1-2): DTAVSQTPKYLVTQMGNDKSIKCEQNLGHDTMYWYKQDSKKFLKIMFSYNNKELIINETVPNRFSPKSPDKAHLNLHINSLELGDSAVYFCASTYQGTGHTFGSGTRLTVV.

The chain joins TRBV4-3 to TRBJ2-1; D not certain. CDR1 and CDR2 from the germline V gene are LGHNA and YSLEER. The V end lost 8 bases, the J end lost 12 bases, and 17 bases lay between the germline ends. The CDR3 sequence is 12 residues long. Here the CDR3 reads CASGRNRYGQFF. In DNA, the CDR3 is TGCGCCAGCGGGCGGAACCGGTATGGGCAGTTCTTC.

V and J are TRBV14 and TRBJ1-2; 7 nucleotides match TRBD1. Germline trimming cut 4 bases from V and 3 bases from J; bases unmatched to any gene: 14. This CDR3 is 17 amino acids long. The germline V gene encodes CDR1 SGHDN and CDR2 FVKESK. The chain's CDR3 is CASSLGAGGRSDYGYTF. The CDR3, as DNA: TGTGCCAGCAGCCTCGGGGCAGGGGGTCGATCTGACTATGGCTACACCTTC.

This clonotype has a count of ten or more. The V call is TRBV28, the J call TRBJ2-7, with D maybe TRBD1 (6 bases). This CDR3 contains 14 residues. V was cut by 2 bases and J by 1 base, with 9 bases left in between. Germline values: CDR1 MDHEN, CDR2 SYDVKM. The CDR3 reads CASSLRGQSYEQYF. The CDR3 nucleotides read TGTGCCAGCAGTTTAAGGGGACAATCCTACGAGCAGTACTTC.

The CDR3 region has the DNA TGTGCCAGCAGCTTAAGTCCCCGAGCGAACACCGGGGAGCTGTTTTTT. As protein: CASSLSPRANTGELFF. The chain couples TRBV7-2 to TRBJ2-2; D is unclear. V lost 2 bases, J lost 0 bases, and 10 bases lay in between. The CDR3 runs 16 residues. From germline, CDR1 is SGHTA and CDR2 FQGNSA.

This clonotype has only one observation. This chain links TRBV20-1 with TRBJ1-2; D unclear. CDR3 length: 13 amino acids. Germline CDR1 and CDR2: DFQATT and SNEGSKA (reference sequence). Trimming cost V 3 bases and J 3 bases, with 11 bases left between them. CDR3 residues: CSASVDGDYGYTF. CDR3 nucleotide sequence: TGCAGTGCTAGCGTAGACGGTGACTATGGCTACACCTTC.